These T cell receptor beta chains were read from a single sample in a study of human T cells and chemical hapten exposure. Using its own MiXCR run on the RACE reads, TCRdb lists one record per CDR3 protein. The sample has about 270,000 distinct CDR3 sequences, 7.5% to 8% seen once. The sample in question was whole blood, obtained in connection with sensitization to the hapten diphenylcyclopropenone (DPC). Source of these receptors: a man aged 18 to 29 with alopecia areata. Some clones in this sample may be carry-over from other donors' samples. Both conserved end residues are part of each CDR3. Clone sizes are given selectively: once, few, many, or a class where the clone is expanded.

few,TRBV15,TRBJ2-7,CATSMDRPATLSSYEQYF
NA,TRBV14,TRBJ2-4,CASSQKSVLDIQYF
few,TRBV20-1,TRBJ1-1,CSAIVGTVEAFF
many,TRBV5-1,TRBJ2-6,CASSLALLSGANVLTF
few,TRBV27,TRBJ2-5,CASSFQVQETQYF
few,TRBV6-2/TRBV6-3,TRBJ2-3,CASSFRGGDYTDTQYF
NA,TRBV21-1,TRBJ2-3,CANPGGDTQYF
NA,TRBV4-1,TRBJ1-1,CASSQGGDNTEAFF
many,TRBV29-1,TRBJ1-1,CSVGGQMNTEAFF
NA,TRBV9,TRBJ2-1,CASSGGGAPNEQLF
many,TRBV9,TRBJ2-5,CASSHEGQDQETQYF
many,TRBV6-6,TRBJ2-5,CASSYVLYRGIQETQYF
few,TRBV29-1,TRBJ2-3,CSVEEQGTDTQYF
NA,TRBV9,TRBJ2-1,CASSVATPLDGDEQFF
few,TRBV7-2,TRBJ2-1,CASSSEPVDEQFF
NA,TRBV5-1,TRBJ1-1,CASSLGGARVTEAFF
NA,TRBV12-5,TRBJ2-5,CASGLAVTGKETQYF
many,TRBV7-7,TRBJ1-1,CASSLEENTEAFF
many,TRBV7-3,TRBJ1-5,CASSRTWEVGNQPQHF
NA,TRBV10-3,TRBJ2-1,CAIQKGETNEQFF
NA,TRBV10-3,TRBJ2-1,CAISGGLAGAYNEQFF
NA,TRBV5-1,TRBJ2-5,CASSLSYSGETQYF
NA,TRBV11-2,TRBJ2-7,CASSGQAVSYEQYF
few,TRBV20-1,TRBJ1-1,CSASRLRTLNTEAFF
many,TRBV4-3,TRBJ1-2,CASSHVLRTSFYGYTF
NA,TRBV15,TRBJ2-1,CATSNGLSSYNEQFF
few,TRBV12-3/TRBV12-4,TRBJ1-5,CASSPTGGRNQPQHF
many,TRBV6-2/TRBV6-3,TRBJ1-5,CASSYGGQGFGNQPQHF
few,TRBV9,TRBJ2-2,CASSVLLGNTGELFF
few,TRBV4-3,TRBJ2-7,CASSQGAGQGRHEQYF
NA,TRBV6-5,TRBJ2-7,CASSVGVVYEQYF
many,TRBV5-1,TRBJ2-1,CASSRRQGSYNEQFF
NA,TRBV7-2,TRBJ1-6,CASSLGTPPLHF
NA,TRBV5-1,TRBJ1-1,CASSPGRDRWDTEAFF
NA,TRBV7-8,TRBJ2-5,CASSLARLALETQYF
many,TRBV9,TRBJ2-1,CASSVVTAREQFF
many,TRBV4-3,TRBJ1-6,CASSQDRGQVNSPLHF
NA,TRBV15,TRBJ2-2,CATSRVVTNTGELFF
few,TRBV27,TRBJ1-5,CASSRRPGQGAIRSNQPQHF
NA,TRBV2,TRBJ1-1,CASSGSGGNTEAFF
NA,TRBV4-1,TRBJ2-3,CASSLRPVRSTDTQYF
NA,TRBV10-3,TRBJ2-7,CAISGTVSYEQYF
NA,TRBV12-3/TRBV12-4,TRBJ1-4,CASSSTGFQEKLFF
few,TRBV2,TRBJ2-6,CASSESRARANVLTF
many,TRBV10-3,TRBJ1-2,CAIRGQLMAGYTF
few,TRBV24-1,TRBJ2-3,CATSEINRDTQYF